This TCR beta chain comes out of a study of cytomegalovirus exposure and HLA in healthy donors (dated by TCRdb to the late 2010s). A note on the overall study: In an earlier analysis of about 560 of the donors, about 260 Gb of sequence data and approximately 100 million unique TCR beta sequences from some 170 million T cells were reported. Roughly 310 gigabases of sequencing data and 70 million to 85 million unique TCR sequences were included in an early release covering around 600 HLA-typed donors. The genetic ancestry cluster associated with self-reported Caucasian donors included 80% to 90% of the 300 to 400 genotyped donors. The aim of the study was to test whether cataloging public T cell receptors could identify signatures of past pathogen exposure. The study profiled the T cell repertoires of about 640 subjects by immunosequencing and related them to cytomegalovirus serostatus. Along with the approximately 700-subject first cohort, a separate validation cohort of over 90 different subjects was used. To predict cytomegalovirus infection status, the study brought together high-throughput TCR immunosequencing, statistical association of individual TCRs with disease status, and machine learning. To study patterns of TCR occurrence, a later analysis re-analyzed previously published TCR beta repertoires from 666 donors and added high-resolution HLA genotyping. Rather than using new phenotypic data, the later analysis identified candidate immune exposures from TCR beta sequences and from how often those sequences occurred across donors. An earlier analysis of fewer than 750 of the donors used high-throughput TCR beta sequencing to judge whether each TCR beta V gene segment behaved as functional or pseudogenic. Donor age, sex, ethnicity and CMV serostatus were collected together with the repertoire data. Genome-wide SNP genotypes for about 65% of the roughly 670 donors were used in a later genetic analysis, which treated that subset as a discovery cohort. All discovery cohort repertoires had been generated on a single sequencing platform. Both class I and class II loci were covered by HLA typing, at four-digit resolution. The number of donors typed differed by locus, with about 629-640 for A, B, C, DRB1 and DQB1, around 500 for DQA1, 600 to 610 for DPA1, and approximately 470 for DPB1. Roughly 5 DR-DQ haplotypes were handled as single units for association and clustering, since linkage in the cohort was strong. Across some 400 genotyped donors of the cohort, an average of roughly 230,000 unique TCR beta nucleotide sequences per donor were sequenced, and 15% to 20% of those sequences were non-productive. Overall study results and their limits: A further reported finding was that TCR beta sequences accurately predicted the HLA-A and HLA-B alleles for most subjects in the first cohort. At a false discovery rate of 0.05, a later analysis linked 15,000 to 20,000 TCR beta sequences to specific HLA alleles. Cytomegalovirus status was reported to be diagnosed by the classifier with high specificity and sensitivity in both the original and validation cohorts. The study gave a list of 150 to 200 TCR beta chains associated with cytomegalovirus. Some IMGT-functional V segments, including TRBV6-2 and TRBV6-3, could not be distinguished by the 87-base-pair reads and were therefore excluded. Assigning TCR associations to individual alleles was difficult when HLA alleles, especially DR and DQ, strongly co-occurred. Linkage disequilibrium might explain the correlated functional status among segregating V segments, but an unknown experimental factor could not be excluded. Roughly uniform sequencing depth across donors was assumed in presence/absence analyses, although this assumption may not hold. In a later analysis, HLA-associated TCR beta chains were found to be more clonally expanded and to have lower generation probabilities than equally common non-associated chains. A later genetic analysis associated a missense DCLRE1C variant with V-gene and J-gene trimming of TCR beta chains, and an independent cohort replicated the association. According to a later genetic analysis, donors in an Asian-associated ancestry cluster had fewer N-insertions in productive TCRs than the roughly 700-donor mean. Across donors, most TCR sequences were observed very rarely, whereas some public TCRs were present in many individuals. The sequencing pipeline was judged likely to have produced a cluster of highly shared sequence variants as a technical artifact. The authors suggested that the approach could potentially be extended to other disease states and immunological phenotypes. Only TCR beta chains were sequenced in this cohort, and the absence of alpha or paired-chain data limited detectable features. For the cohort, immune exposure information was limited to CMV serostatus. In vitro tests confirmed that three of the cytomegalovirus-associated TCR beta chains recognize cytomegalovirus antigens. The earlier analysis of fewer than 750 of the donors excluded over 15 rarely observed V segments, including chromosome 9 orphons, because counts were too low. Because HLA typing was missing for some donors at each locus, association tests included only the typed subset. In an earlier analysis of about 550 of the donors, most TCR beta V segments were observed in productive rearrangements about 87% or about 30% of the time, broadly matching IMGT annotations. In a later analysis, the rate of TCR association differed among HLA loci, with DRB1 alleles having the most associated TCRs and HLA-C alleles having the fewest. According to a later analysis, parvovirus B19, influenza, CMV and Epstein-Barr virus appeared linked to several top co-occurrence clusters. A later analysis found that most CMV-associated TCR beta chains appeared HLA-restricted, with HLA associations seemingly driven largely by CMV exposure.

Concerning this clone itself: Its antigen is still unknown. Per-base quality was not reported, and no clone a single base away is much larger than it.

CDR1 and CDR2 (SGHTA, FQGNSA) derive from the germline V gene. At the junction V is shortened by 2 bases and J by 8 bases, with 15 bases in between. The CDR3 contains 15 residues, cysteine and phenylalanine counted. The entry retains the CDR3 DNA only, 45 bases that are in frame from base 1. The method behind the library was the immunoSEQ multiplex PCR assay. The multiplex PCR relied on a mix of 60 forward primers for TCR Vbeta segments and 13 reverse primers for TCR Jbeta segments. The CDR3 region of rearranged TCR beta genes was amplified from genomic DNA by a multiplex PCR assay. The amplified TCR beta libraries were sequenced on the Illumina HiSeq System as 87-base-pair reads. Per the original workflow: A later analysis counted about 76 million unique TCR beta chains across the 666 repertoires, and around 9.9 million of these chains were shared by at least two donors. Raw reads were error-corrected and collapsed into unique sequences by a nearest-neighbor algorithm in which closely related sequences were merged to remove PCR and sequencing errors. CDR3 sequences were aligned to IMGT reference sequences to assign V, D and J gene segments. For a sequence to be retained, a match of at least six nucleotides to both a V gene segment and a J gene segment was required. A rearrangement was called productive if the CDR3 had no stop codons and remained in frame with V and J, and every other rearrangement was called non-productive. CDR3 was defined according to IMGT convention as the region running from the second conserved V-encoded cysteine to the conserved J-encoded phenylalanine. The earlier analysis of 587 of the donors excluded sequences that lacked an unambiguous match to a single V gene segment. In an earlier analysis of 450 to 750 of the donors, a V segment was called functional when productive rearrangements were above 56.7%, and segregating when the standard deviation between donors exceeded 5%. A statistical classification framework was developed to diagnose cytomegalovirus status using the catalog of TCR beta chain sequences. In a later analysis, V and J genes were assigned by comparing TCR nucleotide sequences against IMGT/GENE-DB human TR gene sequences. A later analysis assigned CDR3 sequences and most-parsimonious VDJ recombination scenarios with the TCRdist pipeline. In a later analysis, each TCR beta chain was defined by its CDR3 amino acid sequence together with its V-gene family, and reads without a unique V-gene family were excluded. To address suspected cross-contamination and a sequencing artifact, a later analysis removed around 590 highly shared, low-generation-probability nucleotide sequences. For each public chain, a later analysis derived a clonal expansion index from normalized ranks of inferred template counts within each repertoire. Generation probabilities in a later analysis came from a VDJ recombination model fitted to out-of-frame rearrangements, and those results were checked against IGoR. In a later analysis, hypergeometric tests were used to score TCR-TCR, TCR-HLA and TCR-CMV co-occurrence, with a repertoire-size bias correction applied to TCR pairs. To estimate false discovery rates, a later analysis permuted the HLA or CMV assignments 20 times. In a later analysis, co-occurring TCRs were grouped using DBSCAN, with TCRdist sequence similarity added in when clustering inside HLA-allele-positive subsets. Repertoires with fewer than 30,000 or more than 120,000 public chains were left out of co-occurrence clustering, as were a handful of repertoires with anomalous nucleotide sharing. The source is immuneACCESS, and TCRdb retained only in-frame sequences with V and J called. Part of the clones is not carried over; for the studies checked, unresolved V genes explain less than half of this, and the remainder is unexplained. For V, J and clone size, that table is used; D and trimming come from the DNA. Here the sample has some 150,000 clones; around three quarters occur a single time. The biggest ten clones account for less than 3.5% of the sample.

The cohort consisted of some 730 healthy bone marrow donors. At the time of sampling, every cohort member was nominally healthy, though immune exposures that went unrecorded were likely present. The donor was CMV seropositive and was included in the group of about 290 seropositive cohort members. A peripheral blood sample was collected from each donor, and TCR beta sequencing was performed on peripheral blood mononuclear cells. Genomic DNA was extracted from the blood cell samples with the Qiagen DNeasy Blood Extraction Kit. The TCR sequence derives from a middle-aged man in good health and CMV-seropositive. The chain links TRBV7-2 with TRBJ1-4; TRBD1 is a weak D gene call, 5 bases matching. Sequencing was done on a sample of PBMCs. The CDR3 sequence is CASSLRVGQGEKLFF. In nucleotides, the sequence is TGTGCCAGCAGCTTACGCGTGGGGCAGGGCGAAAAACTGTTTTTT. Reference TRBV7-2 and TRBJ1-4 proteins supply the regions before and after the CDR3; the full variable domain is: GAGVSQSPSNKVTEKGKDVELRCDPISGHTALYWYRQSLGQGLEFLIYFQGNSAPDKSGLPSDRFSAERTGGSVSTLTIQRTQQEDSAVYLCASSLRVGQGEKLFFGSGTQLSVL.